The source of this T cell receptor (beta chain) is a study of OX40 agonist ivuxolimab in advanced cancers. Study-level background: Every patient in dose escalation had hepatocellular carcinoma, melanoma, renal cell or head and neck cancer. Patients with prior anti-PD-1, anti-PD-L1 or anti-CTLA-4 therapy were eligible; roughly 41% had some. Study-wide points: Relative to CD4+, CD8+ T cells held more expanded clones on average. At 0.1 to 3.0 mg/kg and by week 6, CD4+ and CD8+ T cells in the blood had expanded clonally.

The repertoire was sequenced with immunoSEQ multiplex PCR; TCRdb's copy has only in-frame clones and lacks some. The data contain 55,000 to 70,000 clones, 83% of them singletons. Trimming took 9 bases from V and 10 from J, leaving 18 bases between them. Germline V gene data show CDR1 as SGHAT and CDR2 as FQNNGV. This CDR3 contains 13 residues. Worth noting for this clone: Its antigen remains unidentified.

This TCR derives from an adult with an advanced solid tumor such as melanoma, head and neck, liver or kidney cancer. The sequenced sample was CD4+ or CD8+ T cells sorted from blood, obtained in a trial of the OX40 agonist ivuxolimab. The chain carries TRBV11-2 and TRBJ1-4; D might be TRBD1 (5 bases). CDR3 protein: CASRGYGGGKLFF. Here the CDR3 DNA reads TGTGCCAGTCGGGGCTACGGAGGTGGAAAACTGTTTTTT.